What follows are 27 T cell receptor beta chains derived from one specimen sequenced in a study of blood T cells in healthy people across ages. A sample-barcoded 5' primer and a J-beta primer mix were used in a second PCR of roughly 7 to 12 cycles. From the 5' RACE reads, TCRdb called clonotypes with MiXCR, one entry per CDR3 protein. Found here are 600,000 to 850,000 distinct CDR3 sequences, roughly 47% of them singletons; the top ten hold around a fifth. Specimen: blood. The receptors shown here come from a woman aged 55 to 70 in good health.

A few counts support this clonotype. The CDR3 DNA reads TGTGCCAGCAGCGTAGAGGATGACTATGGCTACACCTTC. It is translated as CASSVEDDYGYTF. The J gene is TRBJ1-2, the V gene TRBV9; D is ambiguous. The germline CDR1 and CDR2 sequences are SGDLS and YYNGEE. Trimming stripped 0 bases from V and 3 bases from J, with 6 bases between. The CDR3 is 13 amino acids.

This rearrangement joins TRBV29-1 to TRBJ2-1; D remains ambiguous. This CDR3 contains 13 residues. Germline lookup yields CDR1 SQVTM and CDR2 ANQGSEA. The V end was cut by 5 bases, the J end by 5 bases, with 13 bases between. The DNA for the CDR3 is TGCAGCGTTAAAAACAACACGAACAATGAGCAGTTCTTC. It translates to CSVKNNTNNEQFF.

In DNA form, the CDR3 reads TGTGCCAGCAGACAACCGGGACTAACTTCACGGGGTAATGAGCAGTTCTTC. This translates into CASRQPGLTSRGNEQFF. The rearrangement links TRBV6-2 or TRBV6-3 to TRBJ2-1; 7 nucleotides line up with TRBD2. Trimming at V came to 6 bases and at J to 7 bases, leaving 18 bases not matched to a gene. The length of the CDR3 is 17 residues. CDR1 is MNHEY, CDR2 SVGEGT, per germline.

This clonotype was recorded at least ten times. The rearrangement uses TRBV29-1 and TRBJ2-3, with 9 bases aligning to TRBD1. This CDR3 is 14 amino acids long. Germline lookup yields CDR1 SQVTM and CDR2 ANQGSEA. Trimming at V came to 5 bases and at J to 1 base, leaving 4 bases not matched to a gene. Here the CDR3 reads CSVTDRGGTDTQYF. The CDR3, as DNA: TGCAGCGTTACGGACAGGGGTGGCACAGATACGCAGTATTTT.

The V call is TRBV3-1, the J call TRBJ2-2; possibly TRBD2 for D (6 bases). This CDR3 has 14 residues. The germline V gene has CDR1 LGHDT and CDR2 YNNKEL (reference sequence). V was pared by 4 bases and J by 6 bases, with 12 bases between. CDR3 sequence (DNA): TGTGCCAGCAGCCCGGTAGGGGAGGCCGGGGAGCTGTTTTTT. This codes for CASSPVGEAGELFF.

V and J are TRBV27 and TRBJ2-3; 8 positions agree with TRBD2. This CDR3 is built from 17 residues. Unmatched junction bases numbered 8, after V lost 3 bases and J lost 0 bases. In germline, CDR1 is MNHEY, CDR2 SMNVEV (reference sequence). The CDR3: CASSFGASGLSTDTQYF. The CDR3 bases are TGTGCCAGCAGTTTCGGGGCTAGCGGGCTTAGCACAGATACGCAGTATTTT.

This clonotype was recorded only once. The CDR3 DNA follows: TGTGCCAGCAACCCAACAGGGGCGCCCTACGAGCAGTACTTC. This encodes CASNPTGAPYEQYF. This rearrangement joins TRBV27 to TRBJ2-7, with TRBD1 matching 7 bases. After removal of 7 bases from V and 2 bases from J, the junction contained 8 bases not matched to a gene. The CDR3 extends over 14 amino acids. Germline lookup yields CDR1 MNHEY and CDR2 SMNVEV (reference sequence).

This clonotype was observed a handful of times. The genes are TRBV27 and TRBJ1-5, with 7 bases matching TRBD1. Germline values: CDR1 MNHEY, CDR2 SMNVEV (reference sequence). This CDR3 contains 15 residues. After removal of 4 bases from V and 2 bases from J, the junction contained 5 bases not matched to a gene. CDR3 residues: CASSWSGGGNQPQHF. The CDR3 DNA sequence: TGTGCCAGCAGTTGGTCAGGGGGGGGCAATCAGCCCCAGCATTTT.

In DNA form, the CDR3 reads TGTGCCATCAGTGCCTCGACAGGGGAAAAAGCAGAGACCCAGTACTTC. Its protein is CAISASTGEKAETQYF. The chain joins TRBV10-3 to TRBJ2-5; 8 nucleotides agree with TRBD1. The CDR3 is made up of 16 amino acids. The germline V gene encodes CDR1 ENHRY and CDR2 SYGVKD. V was clipped by 4 bases and J by 4 bases; unmatched bases: 11.

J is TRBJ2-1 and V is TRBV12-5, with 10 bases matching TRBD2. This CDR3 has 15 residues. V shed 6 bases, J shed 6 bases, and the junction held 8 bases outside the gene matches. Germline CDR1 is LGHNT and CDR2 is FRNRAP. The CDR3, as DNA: TGTGCTAGTGGCCCAACTAGCGGGGTTACCAATGAGCAGTTCTTC. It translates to CASGPTSGVTNEQFF.

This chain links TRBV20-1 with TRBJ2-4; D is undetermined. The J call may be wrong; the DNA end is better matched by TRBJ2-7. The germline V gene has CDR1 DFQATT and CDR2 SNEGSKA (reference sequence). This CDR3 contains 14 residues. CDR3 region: CSARQLKSYYEQYF. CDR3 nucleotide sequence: TGCAGTGCTAGACAGCTAAAAAGTTACTACGAGCAGTACTTC.

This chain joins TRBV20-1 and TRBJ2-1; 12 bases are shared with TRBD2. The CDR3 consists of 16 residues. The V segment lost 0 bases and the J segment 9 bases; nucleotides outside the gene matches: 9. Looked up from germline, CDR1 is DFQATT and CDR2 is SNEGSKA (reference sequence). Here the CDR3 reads CSARDSRTSGIGEQFF. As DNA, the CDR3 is TGCAGTGCTAGAGATTCCAGGACTAGCGGGATCGGTGAGCAGTTCTTC.

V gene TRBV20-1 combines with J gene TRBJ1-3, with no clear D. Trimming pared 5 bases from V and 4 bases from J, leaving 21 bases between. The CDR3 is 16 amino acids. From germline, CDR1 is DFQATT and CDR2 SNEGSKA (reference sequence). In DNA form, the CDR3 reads TGCAGTGCTCGCCTGGTTGGGGTACCAGCCGGAAACACCATATATTTT. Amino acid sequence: CSARLVGVPAGNTIYF.

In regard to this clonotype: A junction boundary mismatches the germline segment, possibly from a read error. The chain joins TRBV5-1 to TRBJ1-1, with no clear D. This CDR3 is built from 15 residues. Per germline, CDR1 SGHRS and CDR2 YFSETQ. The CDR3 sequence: CAGSLASGLIAEAFF. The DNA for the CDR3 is TGCGCCGGCAGCTTGGCTTCGGGCTTAATCGCTGAAGCTTTCTTT.

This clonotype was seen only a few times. CDR3 loop: CASSYLAGLAGENEQFF. The CDR3 nucleotides read TGTGCCAGCAGTTACTTAGCGGGACTAGCGGGAGAAAATGAGCAGTTCTTC. The chain carries TRBV6-6 and TRBJ2-1; 14 nucleotides match TRBD2. Trimming cost V 1 base and J 7 bases; bases outside gene matches: 6. The CDR3 spans 17 residues. From germline, CDR1 is MNHNY and CDR2 SVGAGI (reference sequence).

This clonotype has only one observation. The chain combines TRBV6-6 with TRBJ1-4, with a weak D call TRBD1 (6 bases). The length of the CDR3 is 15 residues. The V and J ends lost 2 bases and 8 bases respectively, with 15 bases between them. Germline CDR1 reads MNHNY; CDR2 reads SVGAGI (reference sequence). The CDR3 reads CASSYPGTTSEKLFF. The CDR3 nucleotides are TGTGCCAGCAGTTACCCCGGGACAACCTCGGAAAAACTGTTTTTT.

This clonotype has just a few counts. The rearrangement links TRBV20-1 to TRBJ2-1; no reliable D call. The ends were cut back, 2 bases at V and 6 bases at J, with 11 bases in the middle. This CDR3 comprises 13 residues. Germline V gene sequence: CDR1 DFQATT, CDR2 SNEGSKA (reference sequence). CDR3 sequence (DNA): TGCAGTGCTAGACGATCACCATCCAATGAGCAGTTCTTC. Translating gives CSARRSPSNEQFF.

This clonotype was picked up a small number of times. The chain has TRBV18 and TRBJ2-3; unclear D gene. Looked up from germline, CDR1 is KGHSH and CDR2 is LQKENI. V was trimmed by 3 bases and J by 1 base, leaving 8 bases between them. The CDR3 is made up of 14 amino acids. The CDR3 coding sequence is TGTGCCAGCTCACCCCCCCAGGGCACAGATACGCAGTATTTT. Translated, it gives CASSPPQGTDTQYF.

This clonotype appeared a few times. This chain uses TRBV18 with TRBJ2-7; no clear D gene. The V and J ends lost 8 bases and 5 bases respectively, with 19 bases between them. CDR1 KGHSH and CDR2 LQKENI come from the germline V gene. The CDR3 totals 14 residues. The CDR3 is CASPPSRSTDEQYF. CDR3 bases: TGTGCCAGCCCCCCATCCCGGAGCACTGACGAGCAGTACTTC. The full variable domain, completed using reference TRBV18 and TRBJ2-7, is NAGVMQNPRHLVRRRGQEARLRCSPMKGHSHVYWYRQLPEEGLKFMVYLQKENIIDESGMPKERFSAEFPKEGPSILRIQQVVRGDSAAYFCASPPSRSTDEQYFGPGTRLTVT.

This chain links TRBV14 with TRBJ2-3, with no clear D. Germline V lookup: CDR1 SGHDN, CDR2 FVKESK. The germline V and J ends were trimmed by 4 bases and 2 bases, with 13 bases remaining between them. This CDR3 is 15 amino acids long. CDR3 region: CASSLTWTLTDTQYF. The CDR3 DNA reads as TGTGCCAGCAGCCTGACATGGACCCTCACAGATACGCAGTATTTT.

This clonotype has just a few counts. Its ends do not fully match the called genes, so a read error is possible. Here the CDR3 reads CASSDQLAGANGQFF. CDR3 DNA sequence: TGTGCCAGCAGTGACCAACTAGCGGGGGCCAATGGGCAGTTCTTC. The chain is built from TRBV2 and TRBJ2-1; TRBD2 aligns across 11 bases. Germline V gene data show CDR1 as SNHLY and CDR2 as FYNNEI. CDR3 length: 15 amino acids.

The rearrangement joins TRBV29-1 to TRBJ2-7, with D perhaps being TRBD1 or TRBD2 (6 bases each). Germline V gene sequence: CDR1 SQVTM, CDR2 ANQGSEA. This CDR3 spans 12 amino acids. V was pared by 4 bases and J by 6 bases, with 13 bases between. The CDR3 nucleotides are TGCAGCGTTGTCGGGGGCCTAAGCGAGCAGTACTTC. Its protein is CSVVGGLSEQYF.

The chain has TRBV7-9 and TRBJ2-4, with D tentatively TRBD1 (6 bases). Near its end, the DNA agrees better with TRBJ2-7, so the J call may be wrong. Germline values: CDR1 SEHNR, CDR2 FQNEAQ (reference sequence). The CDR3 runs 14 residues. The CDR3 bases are TGTGCCAGCAGCGGAACAGGGTACACCTACGAGCAGTACTTC. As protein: CASSGTGYTYEQYF.

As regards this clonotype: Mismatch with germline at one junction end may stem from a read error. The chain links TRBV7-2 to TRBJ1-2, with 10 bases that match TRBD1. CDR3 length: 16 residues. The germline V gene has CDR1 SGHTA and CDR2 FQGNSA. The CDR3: CAGSLGFWDRGDGYTF. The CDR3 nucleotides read TGTGCCGGCAGCTTAGGATTTTGGGACAGGGGAGATGGCTACACCTTC.

The DNA for the CDR3 is TGCAGTGCTAGAGTTAGCGGGAACACAGATACGCAGTATTTT. It encodes CSARVSGNTDTQYF. The chain has TRBV20-1 and TRBJ2-3, with 8 positions matching TRBD2. V dropped 1 base and J dropped 2; count of bases not matched to a gene: 2. Germline V CDR1 and CDR2: DFQATT, SNEGSKA (reference sequence). The CDR3 covers 14 residues.

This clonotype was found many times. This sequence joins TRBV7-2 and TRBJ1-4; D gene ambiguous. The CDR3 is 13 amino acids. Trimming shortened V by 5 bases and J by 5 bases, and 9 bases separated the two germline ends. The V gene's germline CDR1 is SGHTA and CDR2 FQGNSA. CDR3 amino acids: CASSRELNEKLFF. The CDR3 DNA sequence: TGTGCCAGCAGCCGAGAACTGAATGAAAAACTGTTTTTT.

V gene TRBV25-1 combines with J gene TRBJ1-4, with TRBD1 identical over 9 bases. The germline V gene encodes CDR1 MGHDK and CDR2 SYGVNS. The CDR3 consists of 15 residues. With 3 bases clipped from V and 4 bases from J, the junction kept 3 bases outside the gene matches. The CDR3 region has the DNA TGTGCCAGCAGTGAGGTGGACAGGGGTAATGAAAAACTGTTTTTT. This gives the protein CASSEVDRGNEKLFF.